This T cell receptor (beta chain) stems from a study of shared clonotypes between healthy human individuals. J gave up 1 base and V 2 bases, and 5 bases lay outside the gene matches. The germline V gene encodes CDR1 MNHEY and CDR2 SVGAGI. The CDR3 is made up of 16 amino acids. Sequencing was performed with immunoSEQ multiplex PCR; in TCRdb, only in-frame clones are kept and a portion is missing. The sample yields around 600,000 clones, 95% to 98% seen once. CD45RO-negative cells were positively selected for CCR7, leaving out terminally differentiated effector memory CD45RA+ cells. This clonotype was sampled from a man aged 25-40 years in good health. The chain uses TRBV6-5 and TRBJ2-5; the match to TRBD2 covers 9 bases. The material sequenced was naive CD8+ T cells sorted from blood. In nucleotides, the CDR3 is TGTGCCAGCAGTTACATCCTAGCGGGGTCCCAAGAGACCCAGTACTTC. Its translation: CASSYILAGSQETQYF.